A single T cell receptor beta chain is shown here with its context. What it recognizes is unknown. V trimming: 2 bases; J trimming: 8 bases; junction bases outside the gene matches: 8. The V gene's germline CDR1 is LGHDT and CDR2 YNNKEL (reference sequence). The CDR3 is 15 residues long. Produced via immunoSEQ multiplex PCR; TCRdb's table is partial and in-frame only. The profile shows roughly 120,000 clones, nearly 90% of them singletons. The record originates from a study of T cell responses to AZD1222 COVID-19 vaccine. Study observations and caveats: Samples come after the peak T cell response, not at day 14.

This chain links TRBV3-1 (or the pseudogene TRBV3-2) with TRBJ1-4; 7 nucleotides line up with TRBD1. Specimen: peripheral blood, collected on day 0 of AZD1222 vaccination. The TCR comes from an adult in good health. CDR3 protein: CASSQPGRTGEKLFF. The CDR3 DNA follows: TGTGCCAGCAGCCAACCGGGTAGGACAGGAGAAAAACTGTTTTTT.